Following are 29 T cell receptor beta chains from one sample sequenced in a study of resident and recirculating memory T cells in vitiligo. Clones were read by immunoSEQ multiplex PCR, and TCRdb kept only the in-frame ones, dropping some. The table shows around 43,000 clones, with about nine tenths occurring only once. Sequencing was carried out using blood. Receptors were obtained from a male donor with vitiligo.

V and J are TRBV7-2 and TRBJ1-6; TRBD1 is a possible D gene (5 bases). V lost 0 bases and J 10 bases, leaving 10 bases between the germline ends. Germline V gene sequence: CDR1 SGHTA, CDR2 FQGNSA. CDR3 length: 14 amino acids. CDR3 sequence (DNA): TGTGCCAGCAGCTTAGCCAGGGTGGAATCACCCCTCCACTTT. This encodes CASSLARVESPLHF.

The V gene is TRBV19, the J gene TRBJ1-1; 8 bases map to TRBD1. With V trimmed by 4 bases and J by 4 bases, 5 bases remained unmatched. The CDR3 extends over 14 amino acids. Germline CDR1 LNHDA, CDR2 SQIVND (reference sequence). CDR3 sequence (DNA): TGTGCCAGTAGTAGGGGGACAGGAGGCACTGAAGCTTTCTTT. Protein sequence: CASSRGTGGTEAFF. Using reference TRBV19 and TRBJ1-1 for the parts outside the CDR3, the full variable domain is DGGITQSPKYLFRKEGQNVTLSCEQNLNHDAMYWYRQDPGQGLRLIYYSQIVNDFQKGDIAEGYSVSREKKESFPLTVTSAQKNPTAFYLCASSRGTGGTEAFFGQGTRLTVV.

The chain joins TRBV10-3 to TRBJ2-2; 10 positions agree with TRBD2. Trimming cost V 7 bases and J 1 base; bases outside gene matches: 6. The germline V gene has CDR1 ENHRY and CDR2 SYGVKD. This CDR3 comprises 16 residues. CDR3 nucleotides: TGTGCCATCACGCGAACTAGCGGGGAGAACACCGGGGAGCTGTTTTTT. Translated, it gives CAITRTSGENTGELFF.

V gene TRBV5-1 combines with J gene TRBJ1-5, with 8 bases matching TRBD1. The CDR3 contains 15 residues. Losses at the gene ends were 0 bases for V and 5 bases for J; bases not matched to a gene: 4. Germline CDR1 and CDR2: SGHRS and YFSETQ. The CDR3 is CASSLDGTGYQPQHF. CDR3 bases: TGCGCCAGCAGCTTGGATGGGACAGGTTATCAGCCCCAGCATTTT.

The chain couples TRBV14 to TRBJ1-2; D may be TRBD1 (5 bases). The CDR3 loop spans 13 amino acids. Germline assignment: CDR1 SGHDN and CDR2 FVKESK. V was cut by 1 base and J by 4 bases, with 7 bases left in between. In DNA form, the CDR3 reads TGTGCCAGCAGCCAAGGACAGAGCTATGGCTACACCTTC. Translated, it gives CASSQGQSYGYTF. Full variable domain (outside the CDR3, taken from reference TRBV14 and TRBJ1-2): EAGVTQFPSHSVIEKGQTVTLRCDPISGHDNLYWYRRVMGKEIKFLLHFVKESKQDESGMPNNRFLAERTGGTYSTLKVQPAELEDSGVYFCASSQGQSYGYTFGSGTRLTVV.

On this clone itself: Germline and junction disagree at one end, which may indicate a read error. The chain couples TRBV2 to TRBJ1-2; the D gene is possibly TRBD1 (6 bases). This CDR3 comprises 13 residues. Germline CDR1 is SNHLY and CDR2 is FYNNEI. CDR3 nucleotides: TGTGCCAGCAGTGAACCCCCCGGGACAAGTTTTATATTC. It is translated as CASSEPPGTSFIF.

The V and J genes are TRBV5-4 and TRBJ2-1, with 9 bases identical to TRBD2. Germline CDR1 SGHNT, CDR2 YYREEE (reference sequence). The CDR3 loop spans 15 amino acids. The V and J ends lost 4 bases and 4 bases, in that order; junction bases with no gene match: 6. The CDR3 bases are TGTGCCAGCAGCACCCCTAGCGGGGATTACAATGAGCAGTTCTTC. This gives the protein CASSTPSGDYNEQFF.

The chain links TRBV15 to TRBJ1-1; D is perhaps TRBD1 (6 bases). Germline CDR1 LNHNV, CDR2 YYDKDF (reference sequence). V gave up 0 bases and J gave up 5 bases, with 13 bases separating them. The CDR3 contains 15 residues. The CDR3 coding sequence is TGTGCCACCAGCAGAGATAGGGGGGGCTTTACTGAAGCTTTCTTT. It yields the protein CATSRDRGGFTEAFF.

In DNA form, the CDR3 reads TGTGCCAGCAGCGACGGGGGGGGGCTCAACAATTCACCCCTCCACTTT. It translates to CASSDGGGLNNSPLHF. The rearrangement joins TRBV9 to TRBJ1-6, with D tentatively TRBD1 (6 bases). Germline V gene data show CDR1 as SGDLS and CDR2 as YYNGEE. The CDR3 totals 16 residues. Trimming shortened V by 3 bases and J by 7 bases, and 17 bases separated the two germline ends.

The chain couples TRBV2 to TRBJ1-3, with D maybe TRBD1 (5 bases). Per the germline V gene, CDR1 is SNHLY and CDR2 is FYNNEI. V lost 0 bases to trimming and J lost 0 bases, with 18 bases between them. CDR3 length: 19 amino acids. CDR3 bases: TGTGCCAGCAGTGAAGCGAGGTGGGGGTACGGGGGCTCTGGAAACACCATATATTTT. This sequence encodes CASSEARWGYGGSGNTIYF.

V usage is TRBV21-1 and J usage is TRBJ1-6. TRBV21-1 is designated a pseudogene. The CDR3 extends over 15 amino acids. The CDR3, as DNA: TGTGCCAGCAGCCCCACGGGGGGAGGTAATTCACCCCTCCACTTT. This translates into CASSPTGGGNSPLHF.

CDR3 region: CASSPRQTYGYTF. CDR3 nucleotides: TGTGCCAGCAGCCCTAGACAGACCTATGGCTACACCTTC. The chain links TRBV7-8 to TRBJ1-2, with TRBD1 as a possible D gene (5 bases). V shed 5 bases and J shed 4 bases, with 11 bases lying between them. Germline V gene lookup returns CDR1 SGHVS and CDR2 FQNEAQ. There are 13 residues in the CDR3.

This rearrangement joins TRBV13 to TRBJ1-5; 7 nucleotides align to TRBD1. The CDR3 extends over 15 amino acids. CDR1 and CDR2 (germline): PRHDT, FYEKMQ (reference sequence). Trimming at V came to 5 bases and at J to 5 bases, leaving 9 bases not matched to a gene. CDR3 sequence: CASSRGRTGHQPQHF. In DNA, the CDR3 is TGTGCCAGCAGCCGCGGAAGGACAGGACATCAGCCCCAGCATTTT.

The gene calls are TRBV7-2 and TRBJ1-4; D perhaps matches TRBD1 (5 bases). The CDR3 runs to 14 residues. Germline V CDR1 and CDR2: SGHTA, FQGNSA. Between the trimmed V and J ends, which lost 5 bases and 3 bases, there was a span of 10 bases. In DNA form, the CDR3 reads TGTGCCAGCAGCCTGGGACTCGCTAATGAAAAACTGTTTTTT. It translates to CASSLGLANEKLFF.

The chain couples TRBV7-2 to TRBJ2-7, with 8 bases lining up with TRBD2. CDR1 SGHTA and CDR2 FQGNSA come from the germline V gene. V dropped 0 bases and J dropped 1; count of bases not matched to a gene: 5. The CDR3 covers 16 residues. CDR3 sequence (DNA): TGTGCCAGCAGCTTAGCTGGCGGGGGGACTTCCTACGAGCAGTACTTC. Residues: CASSLAGGGTSYEQYF.

This chain links TRBV7-9 with TRBJ1-2; D perhaps matches TRBD1 (6 bases). The CDR3 length is 16 residues. The V gene's germline CDR1 is SEHNR and CDR2 FQNEAQ (reference sequence). The germline V and J ends were trimmed by 5 bases and 4 bases, with 20 bases remaining between them. CDR3 coding DNA: TGTGCCAGCAGCACCGGACAGACCACGCTCTCCTATGGCTACACCTTC. It specifies CASSTGQTTLSYGYTF.

The V call is TRBV5-4, the J call TRBJ2-7; 7 nucleotides line up with TRBD2. Germline CDR1 and CDR2: SGHNT and YYREEE (reference sequence). The CDR3 contains 14 residues. Germline trimming cut 0 bases from V and 0 bases from J; bases unmatched to any gene: 0. This CDR3 is CASSLGGSSYEQYF. Here the CDR3 DNA reads TGTGCCAGCAGCTTGGGCGGGAGCTCCTACGAGCAGTACTTC.

V is TRBV5-1 and J is TRBJ2-1; 8 nucleotides match TRBD1. CDR1 SGHRS and CDR2 YFSETQ come from the germline V gene. This CDR3 spans 13 amino acids. The V segment lost 4 bases and the J segment 15 bases; nucleotides outside the gene matches: 12. The CDR3 DNA reads TGCGCCAGCAGCCCTGGACCAGGGGGCGGTGGGTTCTTC. Translation gives CASSPGPGGGGFF.

This chain links TRBV12-5 with TRBJ2-5; TRBD2 matches at 9 bases. The germline CDR1 and CDR2 sequences are LGHNT and FRNRAP. This CDR3 has 13 residues. Trimming removed 5 bases from V and 5 bases from J; junction bases left unmatched: 3. The CDR3 here is CASGNSGGETQYF. In DNA, the CDR3 is TGTGCTAGTGGTAATAGCGGGGGTGAGACCCAGTACTTC.

This clone has only one observation. V is TRBV7-2 and J is TRBJ1-5; D gene ambiguous. CDR1 SGHTA and CDR2 FQGNSA come from the germline V gene. Trimming cost V 4 bases and J 1 base, with 8 bases left between them. The CDR3 extends over 14 amino acids. CDR3 region: CASSSQSSNQPQHF. The CDR3 DNA is TGTGCCAGCAGCTCCCAAAGCAGCAATCAGCCCCAGCATTTT.

The gene calls are TRBV4-3 and TRBJ2-2, with 8 bases matching TRBD1. Germline CDR1 reads LGHNA; CDR2 reads YSLEER. V was pared by 5 bases and J by 4 bases, with 9 bases of the junction left unmatched. The CDR3 spans 16 residues. CDR3 residues: CASSSGTGGVTGELFF. DNA of the CDR3: TGCGCCAGCAGCTCGGGGACAGGCGGCGTCACCGGGGAGCTGTTTTTT.

In this sample, this clone turned up once. V and J are TRBV6-4 and TRBJ2-1; D perhaps matches TRBD1 (6 bases). The CDR3 runs 11 residues. The V and J ends lost 6 bases and 10 bases respectively, with 10 bases between them. Germline V gives CDR1 MRHNA, CDR2 SNTAGT. In DNA form, the CDR3 reads TGTGCCAGCAGGGGGACAATCGAGCAGTTCTTC. Amino acids: CASRGTIEQFF.

The V gene is TRBV10-3, the J gene TRBJ1-1; 8 bases map to TRBD1. Germline loops: CDR1 ENHRY, CDR2 SYGVKD. J gave up 0 bases and V 0 bases, and 12 bases lay outside the gene matches. The CDR3 totals 19 residues. CDR3 sequence (DNA): TGTGCCATCAGTGAGTCGGGGGCGGGACAGGCGACGATGAACACTGAAGCTTTCTTT. It yields the protein CAISESGAGQATMNTEAFF.

V gene TRBV19 combines with J gene TRBJ2-7; D is uncertain. The V and J ends lost 1 base and 0 bases respectively, with 10 bases between them. Germline-derived CDR1 and CDR2 are LNHDA and SQIVND (reference sequence). The CDR3 has 15 residues. This CDR3 is CASSIGGSGSYEQYF. CDR3 nucleotides: TGTGCCAGTAGTATAGGCGGCAGTGGCTCCTACGAGCAGTACTTC. The full variable domain, rest sourced from reference TRBV19 and TRBJ2-7, is DGGITQSPKYLFRKEGQNVTLSCEQNLNHDAMYWYRQDPGQGLRLIYYSQIVNDFQKGDIAEGYSVSREKKESFPLTVTSAQKNPTAFYLCASSIGGSGSYEQYFGPGTRLTVT.

This chain uses TRBV2 with TRBJ2-2; D is possibly TRBD2 (5 bases). Trimming removed 11 bases at V and 2 bases at J, with 18 bases between. The CDR3 runs to 15 residues. Germline V gene sequence: CDR1 SNHLY, CDR2 FYNNEI. As DNA, the CDR3 is TGTGCCGGTATGAGGGTATACCCTAACACCGGGGAGCTGTTTTTT. Translating gives CAGMRVYPNTGELFF.

The rearrangement joins TRBV28 to TRBJ2-5; D gene uncertain. The tail of the sequence fits TRBJ2-7 better, so the J call may be wrong. CDR1 MDHEN and CDR2 SYDVKM come from the germline V gene. The CDR3 is 11 residues long. The CDR3 region is CASSVTYEQYF. CDR3 nucleotide sequence: TGTGCCAGCAGTGTCACCTACGAGCAGTACTTC.

This clone was picked up one time. The chain carries TRBV5-4 and TRBJ1-4, with D unclear. CDR1 is SGHNT, CDR2 YYREEE, per germline (reference sequence). V was clipped by 4 bases and J by 2 bases, with 12 bases between them. The CDR3 runs 15 residues. CDR3: CASSVEMATNEKLFF. DNA for the CDR3: TGTGCCAGCAGCGTGGAGATGGCCACTAATGAAAAACTGTTTTTT.

This rearrangement joins TRBV4-3 to TRBJ2-1; 8 bases map to TRBD2. Germline V lookup: CDR1 LGHNA, CDR2 YSLEER. V lost 2 bases, J lost 5 bases, and 8 bases stayed unmatched. This CDR3 has 16 residues. The CDR3 loop reads CASSQRTGGLDNEQFF. As DNA, the CDR3 is TGCGCCAGCAGCCAAAGAACGGGGGGGCTCGACAATGAGCAGTTCTTC.

The chain employs TRBV29-1 and TRBJ2-1, with unresolved D. Between the trimmed V and J ends, which lost 3 bases and 7 bases, there was a span of 4 bases. CDR3 length equals 10 residues. CDR1 and CDR2 from the germline V gene are SQVTM and ANQGSEA. DNA for the CDR3: TGCAGCGTTGATGAGAATGAGCAGTTCTTC. This gives the protein CSVDENEQFF.